This T cell receptor beta chain was sequenced during a study of cytomegalovirus exposure and HLA in healthy donors (dated by TCRdb to 2015 to 2018). With respect to the entire study: According to an earlier analysis of 550 to 750 of the donors, 150 million to 200 million T cells yielded over 90 million unique TCR beta sequences and around 280 Gb of sequence data. Genome-wide SNP genotypes for about three fifths of the roughly 700 donors were used in a later genetic analysis, which treated that subset as a discovery cohort. An earlier analysis of approximately 580 of the donors used high-throughput TCR beta sequencing to judge whether each TCR beta V gene segment behaved as functional or pseudogenic. Besides the first cohort of 550 to 750 subjects, a separate validation cohort made up of roughly 120 different subjects was used. HLA typing covered class I and class II loci at four-digit resolution. To study patterns of TCR occurrence, a later analysis re-analyzed previously published TCR beta repertoires from 500 to 850 donors and added high-resolution HLA genotyping. Alongside the repertoire data, information on donor age, sex, ethnicity and CMV serostatus was compiled. Of the roughly 400 genotyped donors, 80% to 90% were placed in the genetic ancestry cluster associated with self-reported Caucasian donors. In the later analysis, no new phenotypic data were used to find candidate immune exposures; instead, reliance was placed on TCR beta sequences and their occurrence across donors. On average, roughly 250,000 unique TCR beta nucleotide sequences were sequenced per donor among 398 genotyped donors of the cohort, with approximately 18% of those sequences being non-productive. The study used immunosequencing to profile the T cell repertoires of 666 subjects and linked those repertoires to cytomegalovirus serostatus. The number of typed donors differed by locus: about 629-640 for A, B, C, DRB1 and DQB1; 522 for DQA1; about 600 for DPA1; and around 470 for DPB1. The aim of the study was to test whether cataloging public T cell receptors could identify signatures of past pathogen exposure. Roughly 5 DR-DQ haplotypes were handled as single units for association and clustering because linkage in the cohort was strong. All discovery cohort repertoires had been generated using a single sequencing platform. The study combined high-throughput TCR immunosequencing, statistical association of individual TCRs with disease status, and machine learning to predict cytomegalovirus infection status. Roughly 300 gigabases of sequencing data and around 87 million unique TCR sequences were included in an early release covering roughly 600 HLA-typed donors. The study at large found these results: In a later analysis, the rate of TCR association differed among HLA loci, with DRB1 alleles having the most associated TCRs and HLA-C alleles having the fewest. In a later analysis, more than 15,000 TCR beta sequences were associated with specific HLA alleles at a false discovery rate of 0.05. Most CMV-associated TCR beta chains appeared to be HLA-restricted in a later analysis, and the HLA associations seemed to be driven largely by CMV exposure. In a later genetic analysis, a missense DCLRE1C variant was associated with V-gene and J-gene trimming of TCR beta chains, and the association was replicated in an independent cohort. Sequencing depth was assumed to be roughly uniform across donors in the presence/absence analyses, though that assumption may not hold. When HLA alleles, especially DR and DQ, strongly co-occurred, TCR associations were difficult to assign to individual alleles. The classifier was reported to diagnose cytomegalovirus status with high specificity and sensitivity in both the original and validation cohorts. It was suggested by the authors that the approach could potentially be generalized to other disease states and immunological phenotypes. Only TCR beta chains were sequenced in this cohort, and the absence of alpha or paired-chain data limited detectable features. Some IMGT-functional V segments, including TRBV6-2 and TRBV6-3, could not be told apart with the 87-base-pair reads, so those segments were excluded. In a later analysis, HLA-associated TCR beta chains were found to be more clonally expanded and to have lower generation probabilities than equally common non-associated chains. Most TCR sequences were seen in very few donors, while some public TCRs were found in many individuals. Because HLA typing was unavailable for some donors at each locus, only the typed subset was used in association tests. In a later analysis, several top co-occurrence clusters were reported to appear linked to parvovirus B19, influenza, CMV and Epstein-Barr virus. Some 16 rarely observed V segments, including chromosome 9 orphons, were excluded from the earlier analysis of approximately 500 of the donors because counts were too low. A few of the identified cytomegalovirus-associated TCR beta chains were confirmed in vitro to be specific for cytomegalovirus antigens. Correlated functional status among segregating V segments might reflect linkage disequilibrium, but an unknown experimental factor could not be ruled out. A cluster of highly shared sequence variants was judged likely to be a technical artifact of the sequencing pipeline. A further reported finding was that TCR beta sequences accurately predicted the HLA-A and HLA-B alleles for most subjects in the first cohort. An earlier analysis of around 600 of the donors showed that most TCR beta V segments appeared in productive rearrangements either about 87% or about 30% of the time, which broadly matched IMGT annotations. A total of 150 or so TCR beta chains were listed by the study as associated with cytomegalovirus. CMV serostatus was the only immune exposure information available for the cohort. Compared with the roughly 670-donor mean, donors in an Asian-associated ancestry cluster had fewer N-insertions in productive TCRs, according to a later genetic analysis.

CDR1 and CDR2, looked up from the germline V gene (reference sequence), are SEHNR and FQNEAQ. The CDR3, cysteine through phenylalanine, is 16 amino acids long. Only the CDR3 DNA is retained, 48 bases long and in frame from the first base. Relative to germline, V is missing 5 bases and J is missing 0 bases, with 7 bases of the junction outside any gene match. Library method: the immunoSEQ multiplex PCR assay. The multiplex PCR relied on a mix of 60 forward primers for TCR Vbeta segments and 13 reverse primers for TCR Jbeta segments. A multiplex PCR assay on genomic DNA amplified the CDR3 region of rearranged TCR beta genes. The Illumina HiSeq System was used to sequence the amplified TCR beta libraries as 87-base-pair reads. On the authors' methods: In a later analysis, approximately 74 million unique TCR beta chains were counted across the 666 repertoires, and roughly 11 million of these chains were shared by at least two donors. Raw reads were error-corrected and collapsed into unique sequences by a nearest-neighbor algorithm in which closely related sequences were merged to remove PCR and sequencing errors. Alignment of CDR3 sequences to IMGT reference sequences was used to assign V, D and J gene segments. Each retained sequence needed at least a six-nucleotide match to both a V gene segment and a J gene segment. Rearrangements were classified as productive when the CDR3 lacked stop codons and remained in frame with V and J, and all other rearrangements were classified as non-productive. Following IMGT convention, CDR3 was defined as the stretch from the second conserved V-encoded cysteine up to the conserved J-encoded phenylalanine. Sequences without an unambiguous match to a single V gene segment were excluded from the earlier analysis of approximately 600 of the donors. An earlier analysis of several hundred of the donors classified V segments as functional when productive rearrangements were above 56.7% and as segregating when the standard deviation between donors was above 5%. A statistical classification framework was built for diagnosing cytomegalovirus status from the catalog of TCR beta chain sequences. V and J gene assignment, in a later analysis, came from comparing TCR nucleotide sequences with IMGT/GENE-DB human TR gene sequences. In a later analysis, CDR3 sequences and most-parsimonious VDJ recombination scenarios were assigned using the TCRdist pipeline. A later analysis defined each TCR beta chain by its CDR3 amino acid sequence plus V-gene family, and excluded reads lacking a unique V-gene family. In a later analysis, a few hundred highly shared, low-generation-probability nucleotide sequences were removed to address suspected cross-contamination and a sequencing artifact. In a later analysis, a clonal expansion index was calculated for each public chain from normalized within-repertoire ranks of inferred template counts. In a later analysis, generation probabilities were computed with a VDJ recombination model fitted to out-of-frame rearrangements, and the resulting probabilities were checked against IGoR. In a later analysis, TCR-TCR, TCR-HLA and TCR-CMV co-occurrence was scored with hypergeometric tests, and a repertoire-size bias correction was applied to TCR pairs. To estimate false discovery rates, a later analysis permuted the HLA or CMV assignments 20 times. In a later analysis, co-occurring TCRs were grouped using DBSCAN, and TCRdist sequence similarity was added for clustering within HLA-allele-positive subsets. Repertoires with fewer than 30,000 or more than 120,000 public chains were left out of co-occurrence clustering, as were roughly five repertoires with anomalous nucleotide sharing. As stored in TCRdb, this immuneACCESS dataset retains in-frame rearrangements with V and J assigned. A fraction of the clones does not appear; measured against another copy, unresolved V genes explain less than half of the discrepancy, and the remainder lacks a known reason. V, J and clone size are those of that table, while D and trimming were read from the DNA. The sample table on file contains about 170,000 clones. The leading ten clones occupy over 1% of the sample.

The cohort consisted of 650 to 850 healthy bone marrow donors. At the time of sampling, all cohort members were nominally healthy, though unrecorded immune exposures were likely present. The donor was CMV seronegative and was included in the group of about 350 seronegative cohort members. Each donor provided a peripheral blood sample, and peripheral blood mononuclear cells were used for TCR beta sequencing. The Qiagen DNeasy Blood Extraction Kit was used to extract genomic DNA from the blood cell samples. Concerning this clone: Its cognate antigen has yet to be identified.

The chain is assembled from TRBV7-9 and TRBJ2-1, with TRBD1 identical over 7 junction bases. The origin of this receptor is a woman aged 55-69 years in good health and CMV-seronegative. Sample: PBMCs. The DNA sequence is given as TGTGCCAGCAGCACGGAGACAGGGAGCTCCTACAATGAGCAGTTCTTC. It translates to CASSTETGSSYNEQFF.